The 12 T cell receptor beta chains listed next were all sequenced from one sample in a study of T cells after yellow fever vaccination. TCRdb re-called the 5' RACE reads with MiXCR, one entry per CDR3 protein. The table shows 250,000 to 400,000 distinct CDR3 sequences, with approximately 4.3% occurring only once. This specimen was PBMCs, taken 15 days after the yellow fever booster vaccination. These receptors originate from a man aged 18-30 years who received the YFV17D yellow fever vaccine.

This clonotype was seen a handful of times. The chain couples TRBV12-3 or TRBV12-4 to TRBJ2-5, with TRBD2 identical over 16 bases. Trimming took 5 bases from V and 1 from J; bases not matched to a gene: 16. The CDR3 totals 21 residues. The CDR3 here is CASSDLRRGLAGGPIQETQYF. The CDR3 nucleotides are TGTGCCAGCAGTGATCTCCGTCGGGGACTAGCGGGGGGGCCCATCCAAGAGACCCAGTACTTC.

This clonotype appeared many times. V and J are TRBV25-1 and TRBJ1-6, with 9 bases aligning to TRBD1. CDR3 length: 19 amino acids. V lost 1 base to trimming and J lost 1 base; unmatched junction nucleotides: 8. The V gene's germline CDR1 is MGHDK and CDR2 SYGVNS. CDR3 in DNA: TGTGCCAGCAGTGAATCCCCGGGACAGGGTGGATCCTATAATTCACCCCTCCACTTT. Translation gives CASSESPGQGGSYNSPLHF. The complete variable domain, with remaining parts taken from reference TRBV25-1 and TRBJ1-6, reads EADIYQTPRYLVIGTGKKITLECSQTMGHDKMYWYQQDPGMELHLIHYSYGVNSTEKGDLSSESTVSRIRTEHFPLTLESARPSHTSQYLCASSESPGQGGSYNSPLHFGNGTRLTVT.

There are a few counts of this clonotype. This chain links TRBV3-1 with TRBJ2-4; D is tentatively TRBD1 or TRBD2 (5 bases each). Trimming cost V 2 bases and J 5 bases, with 13 bases left between them. CDR3 length: 15 amino acids. Per germline, CDR1 LGHDT and CDR2 YNNKEL (reference sequence). DNA for the CDR3: TGTGCCAGCAGCCAATCCCCGGTGGGGGAAAACATTCAGTACTTC. Amino acids: CASSQSPVGENIQYF.

J is TRBJ1-2 and V is TRBV5-1; tentative D call: TRBD1 (6 bases). CDR1 is SGHRS and CDR2 is YFSETQ in the germline V gene. The CDR3 runs to 13 residues. Trimming removed 8 bases at V and 6 bases at J, with 17 bases between. The CDR3 nucleotides are TGCGCCAGTTCGATACAGGGAGGCGATGGCTACACCTTC. It specifies CASSIQGGDGYTF. Variable domain in full (rest from reference TRBV5-1 and TRBJ1-2): KAGVTQTPRYLIKTRGQQVTLSCSPISGHRSVSWYQQTPGQGLQFLFEYFSETQRNKGNFPGRFSGRQFSNSRSEMNVSTLELGDSALYLCASSIQGGDGYTFGSGTRLTVV.

This clonotype was recorded many times. The chain has TRBV7-9 and TRBJ2-5, with 8 bases aligning to TRBD1. The CDR3 extends over 15 amino acids. Losses at the gene ends were 0 bases for V and 2 bases for J; bases not matched to a gene: 2. Germline CDR1 is SEHNR and CDR2 is FQNEAQ (reference sequence). CDR3 sequence (DNA): TGTGCCAGCAGCTTAGCACAGGGGGTGCAAGAGACCCAGTACTTC. This translates into CASSLAQGVQETQYF.

This chain connects TRBV7-2 to TRBJ2-2, with D possibly TRBD2 on 6 matching bases. V was shortened by 7 bases and J by 5 bases, with 17 bases between the two germline ends. This CDR3 has 15 amino acids. The V gene's germline CDR1 is SGHTA and CDR2 FQGNSA. The CDR3 sequence: CASIRGEARTGELFF. In DNA, the CDR3 is TGTGCCAGCATCCGAGGGGAGGCACGGACCGGGGAGCTGTTTTTT. Looking up the rest from reference TRBV7-2 and TRBJ2-2 gives the full variable domain: GAGVSQSPSNKVTEKGKDVELRCDPISGHTALYWYRQSLGQGLEFLIYFQGNSAPDKSGLPSDRFSAERTGGSVSTLTIQRTQQEDSAVYLCASIRGEARTGELFFGEGSRLTVL.

The V call is TRBV9, the J call TRBJ1-3; D unclear. Germline CDR1 and CDR2: SGDLS and YYNGEE. Trimming removed 3 bases from V and 2 bases from J, with 9 bases in between. This CDR3 has 14 residues. CDR3 sequence (DNA): TGTGCCAGCAGCGCGAATGGGGCTGGAAACACCATATATTTT. Residues: CASSANGAGNTIYF.

This clonotype was observed a few times. CDR3 coding DNA: TGCGCCAGCAGCCAAGATACAGAACAGTATAATTCACCCCTCCACTTT. It codes for CASSQDTEQYNSPLHF. The rearrangement uses TRBV4-3 and TRBJ1-6; D not resolved. V was pared by 0 bases and J by 4 bases, with 10 bases between. Germline V lookup: CDR1 LGHNA, CDR2 YSLEER. The CDR3 sequence is 16 residues long.

Ten or more counts support this clonotype. The chain couples TRBV4-3 to TRBJ2-7; perhaps TRBD1 as D (5 bases). The CDR3 totals 14 residues. The germline CDR1 and CDR2 sequences are LGHNA and YSLEER. The V and J ends lost 1 base and 1 base respectively, with 8 bases between them. Here the CDR3 reads CASSQGRGSYEQYF. DNA of the CDR3: TGCGCCAGCAGCCAAGGAAGGGGTTCCTACGAGCAGTACTTC.

There are many counts of this clonotype. The genes are TRBV13 and TRBJ2-1; a weak D match, TRBD2 (6 bases). V lost 5 bases and J lost 6, with 17 bases in between. The germline V gene has CDR1 PRHDT and CDR2 FYEKMQ (reference sequence). The CDR3 has 15 residues. The DNA for the CDR3 is TGTGCCAGCAGCCCGCGACTAGTAAGGGTCAATGAGCAGTTCTTC. It codes for CASSPRLVRVNEQFF.

This clonotype was counted at least ten times. The rearrangement links TRBV7-9 to TRBJ1-5; 10 bases match TRBD1. The germline gives CDR1 SEHNR, CDR2 FQNEAQ (reference sequence). CDR3 length: 17 residues. The V gene end was trimmed by 4 bases and the J gene end by 6 bases; junction bases not matched to a gene: 12. The CDR3 protein is CASSSDRGLVSVQPQHF. The CDR3, as DNA: TGTGCCAGCAGCTCCGACAGGGGGCTAGTTTCGGTTCAGCCCCAGCATTTT.

This clonotype was detected a few times. The chain combines TRBV5-1 with TRBJ1-1; perhaps TRBD1 as D (5 bases). Germline V gene sequence: CDR1 SGHRS, CDR2 YFSETQ. Deletions cut 2 bases from V and 1 base from J, with 12 bases between. The CDR3 spans 15 residues. CDR3 amino acids: CASSLPGLTNTEAFF. The CDR3, as DNA: TGCGCCAGCAGCTTACCGGGACTGACGAACACTGAAGCTTTCTTT.